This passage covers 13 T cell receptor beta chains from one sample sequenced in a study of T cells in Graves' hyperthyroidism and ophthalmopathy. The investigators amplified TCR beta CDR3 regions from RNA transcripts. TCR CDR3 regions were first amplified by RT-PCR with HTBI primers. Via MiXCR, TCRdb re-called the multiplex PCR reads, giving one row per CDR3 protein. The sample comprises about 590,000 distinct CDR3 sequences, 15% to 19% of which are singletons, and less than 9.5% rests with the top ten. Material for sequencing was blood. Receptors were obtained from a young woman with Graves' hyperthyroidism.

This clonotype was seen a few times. The CDR3 nucleotides are TGTGCCAGCAGCCCGTGGACAGGGGGAATGGAAAAACTGTTTTTT. This translates into CASSPWTGGMEKLFF. The chain is built from TRBV7-6 and TRBJ1-4; TRBD1 aligns across 10 bases. Trimming cost V 5 bases and J 8 bases; bases outside gene matches: 8. CDR1 is SGHVS and CDR2 is FNYEAQ in the germline V gene. CDR3 size: 15 residues.

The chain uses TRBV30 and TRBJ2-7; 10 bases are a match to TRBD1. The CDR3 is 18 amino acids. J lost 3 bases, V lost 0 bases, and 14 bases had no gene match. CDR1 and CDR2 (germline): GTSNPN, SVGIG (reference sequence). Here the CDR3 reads CAWSVTAAKTGGFYEQYF. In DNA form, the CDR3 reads TGTGCCTGGAGTGTAACCGCAGCGAAGACAGGGGGCTTCTACGAGCAGTACTTC.

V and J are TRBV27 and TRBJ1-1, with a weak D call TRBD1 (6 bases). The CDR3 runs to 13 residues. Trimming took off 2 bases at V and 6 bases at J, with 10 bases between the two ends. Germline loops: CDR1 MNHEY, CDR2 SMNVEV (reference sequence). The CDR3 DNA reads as TGTGCCAGCAGTTTAGACAGGAGCGCTGAAGCTTTCTTT. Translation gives CASSLDRSAEAFF.

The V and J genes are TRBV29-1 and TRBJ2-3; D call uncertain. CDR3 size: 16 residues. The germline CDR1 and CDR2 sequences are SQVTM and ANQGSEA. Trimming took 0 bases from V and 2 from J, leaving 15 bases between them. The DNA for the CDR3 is TGCAGCGTTGAAGATCGTGGTTCTATTTTCACAGATACGCAGTATTTT. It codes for CSVEDRGSIFTDTQYF.

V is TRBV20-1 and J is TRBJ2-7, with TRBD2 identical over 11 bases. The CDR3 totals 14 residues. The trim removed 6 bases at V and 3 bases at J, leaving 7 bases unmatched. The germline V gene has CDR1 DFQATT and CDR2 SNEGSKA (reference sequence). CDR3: CSADVLAGVYEQYF. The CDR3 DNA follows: TGCAGTGCAGACGTACTAGCGGGAGTCTACGAGCAGTACTTC.

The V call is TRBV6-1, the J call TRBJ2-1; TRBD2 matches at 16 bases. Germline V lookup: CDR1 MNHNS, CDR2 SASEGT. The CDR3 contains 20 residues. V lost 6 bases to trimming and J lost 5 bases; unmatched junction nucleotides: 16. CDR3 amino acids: CASSREPGLAGGLYHNEQFF. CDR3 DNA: TGTGCCAGCAGCCGAGAACCGGGACTAGCGGGAGGGCTATACCACAATGAGCAGTTCTTC.

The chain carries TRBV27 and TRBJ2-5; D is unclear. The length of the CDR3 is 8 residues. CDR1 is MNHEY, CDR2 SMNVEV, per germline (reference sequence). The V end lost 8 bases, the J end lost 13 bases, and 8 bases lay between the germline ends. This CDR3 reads CASGVGYF. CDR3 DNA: TGTGCCAGCGGGGTCGGGTACTTC.

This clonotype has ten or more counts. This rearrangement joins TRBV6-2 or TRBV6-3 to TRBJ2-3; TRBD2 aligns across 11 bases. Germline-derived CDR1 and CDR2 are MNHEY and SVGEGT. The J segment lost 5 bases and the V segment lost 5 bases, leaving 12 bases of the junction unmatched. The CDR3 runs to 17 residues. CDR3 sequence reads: CASSRPGLAGTVDTQYF. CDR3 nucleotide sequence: TGTGCCAGCAGTCGCCCCGGACTAGCGGGTACGGTAGATACGCAGTATTTT.

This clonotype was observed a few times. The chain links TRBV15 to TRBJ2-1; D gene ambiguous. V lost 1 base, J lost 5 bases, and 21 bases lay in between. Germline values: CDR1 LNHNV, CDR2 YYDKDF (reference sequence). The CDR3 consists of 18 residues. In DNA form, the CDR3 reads TGTGCCACCAGCAGAGCGGGTAGTTGGGAAGGGAAAGACAATGAGCAGTTCTTC. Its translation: CATSRAGSWEGKDNEQFF.

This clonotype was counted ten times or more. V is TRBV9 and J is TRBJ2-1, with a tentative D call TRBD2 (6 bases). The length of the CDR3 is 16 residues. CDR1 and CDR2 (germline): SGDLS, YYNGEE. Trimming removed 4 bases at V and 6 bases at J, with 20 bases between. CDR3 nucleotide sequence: TGTGCCAGCAGCCCCGGGCGGGGCAGGGAGAGCAATGAGCAGTTCTTC. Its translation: CASSPGRGRESNEQFF.

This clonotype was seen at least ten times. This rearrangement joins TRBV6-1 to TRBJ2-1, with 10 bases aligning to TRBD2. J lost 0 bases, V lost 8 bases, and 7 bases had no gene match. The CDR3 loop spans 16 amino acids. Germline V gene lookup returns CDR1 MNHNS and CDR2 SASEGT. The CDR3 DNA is TGTGCCAGCGAGTTAGCGGGAGGAATCTCCTACAATGAGCAGTTCTTC. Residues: CASELAGGISYNEQFF.

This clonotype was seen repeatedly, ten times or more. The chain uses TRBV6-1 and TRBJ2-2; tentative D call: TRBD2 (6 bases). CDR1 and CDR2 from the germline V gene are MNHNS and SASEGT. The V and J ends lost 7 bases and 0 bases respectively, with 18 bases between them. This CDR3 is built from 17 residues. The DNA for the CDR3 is TGTGCCAGCATGGTACCACGGGGGTCCGCGAACACCGGGGAGCTGTTTTTT. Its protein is CASMVPRGSANTGELFF.

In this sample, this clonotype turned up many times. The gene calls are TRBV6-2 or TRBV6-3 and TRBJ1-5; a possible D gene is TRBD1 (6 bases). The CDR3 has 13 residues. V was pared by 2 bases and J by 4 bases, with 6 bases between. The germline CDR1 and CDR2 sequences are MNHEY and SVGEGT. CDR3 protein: CASSYDRNQPQHF. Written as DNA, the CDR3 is TGTGCCAGCAGTTACGACAGGAATCAGCCCCAGCATTTT.